Below, one T cell receptor (beta chain) is given with its context. These data are taken from a study of cytomegalovirus exposure and HLA in healthy donors. The PCR had 60 Vbeta and 13 Jbeta primers. Profiling relied on immunoSEQ multiplex PCR, and the TCRdb table lists in-frame clones only, not all of them. The repertoire holds about 150,000 clones, 55% to 70% seen once, with over 2.5% in the top ten. The clonotype originates from a woman aged 30 to 39 in good health and CMV-seropositive. The sequencing sample was made of PBMCs.

Here the CDR3 DNA reads TGTGCCAGCAGCGCCCCGGGTGGGGGGAAAAACACCGGGGAGCTGTTTTTT. Translating it yields CASSAPGGGKNTGELFF. The chain links TRBV5-6 to TRBJ2-2, with TRBD2 as a possible D gene (6 bases). The V gene lost 4 bases and the J gene lost 2 bases, with 18 bases spanning the gap. The CDR3 has 17 residues. Germline-derived CDR1 and CDR2 are SGHDT and YYEEEE.